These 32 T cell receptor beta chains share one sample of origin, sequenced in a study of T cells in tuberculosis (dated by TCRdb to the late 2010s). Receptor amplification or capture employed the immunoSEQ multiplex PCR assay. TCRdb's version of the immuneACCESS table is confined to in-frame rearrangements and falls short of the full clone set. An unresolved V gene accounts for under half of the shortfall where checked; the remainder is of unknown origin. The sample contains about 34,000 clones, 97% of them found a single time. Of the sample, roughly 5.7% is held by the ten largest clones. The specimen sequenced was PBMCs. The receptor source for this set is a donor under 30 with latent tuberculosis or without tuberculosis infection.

The CDR3 is CASSFTGATDTQYF. CDR3 sequence (DNA): TGCGCCAGCAGCTTCACAGGGGCCACAGATACGCAGTATTTT. The rearrangement joins TRBV5-1 to TRBJ2-3; 7 bases are a match to TRBD1. The germline CDR1 and CDR2 sequences are SGHRS and YFSETQ. The CDR3 consists of 14 residues. Unmatched junction bases numbered 2, after V lost 2 bases and J lost 2 bases.

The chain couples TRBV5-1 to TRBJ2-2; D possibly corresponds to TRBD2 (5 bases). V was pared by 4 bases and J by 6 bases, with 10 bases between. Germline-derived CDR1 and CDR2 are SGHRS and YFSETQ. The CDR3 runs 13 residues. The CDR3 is CASSPRVAGELFF. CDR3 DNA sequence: TGCGCCAGCAGCCCGAGGGTGGCCGGGGAGCTGTTTTTT.

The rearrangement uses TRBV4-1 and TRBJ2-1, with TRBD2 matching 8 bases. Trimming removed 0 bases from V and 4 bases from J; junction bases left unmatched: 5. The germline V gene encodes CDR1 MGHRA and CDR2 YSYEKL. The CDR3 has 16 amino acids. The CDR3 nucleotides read TGCGCCAGCAGCCAAGAAGCTAGCGGGCGATACAATGAGCAGTTCTTC. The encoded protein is CASSQEASGRYNEQFF.

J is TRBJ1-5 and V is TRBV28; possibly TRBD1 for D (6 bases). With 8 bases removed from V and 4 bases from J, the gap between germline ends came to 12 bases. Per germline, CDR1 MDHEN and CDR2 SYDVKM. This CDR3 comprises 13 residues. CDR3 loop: CASWLDSNQPQHF. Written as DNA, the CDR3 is TGTGCCAGCTGGTTGGACAGTAATCAGCCCCAGCATTTT.

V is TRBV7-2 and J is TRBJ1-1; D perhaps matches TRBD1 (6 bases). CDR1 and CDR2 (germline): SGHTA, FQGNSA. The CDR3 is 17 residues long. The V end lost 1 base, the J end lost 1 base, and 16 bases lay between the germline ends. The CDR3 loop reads CASSLVGWGTRNTEAFF. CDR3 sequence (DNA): TGTGCCAGCAGCTTAGTTGGGTGGGGGACAAGGAACACTGAAGCTTTCTTT.

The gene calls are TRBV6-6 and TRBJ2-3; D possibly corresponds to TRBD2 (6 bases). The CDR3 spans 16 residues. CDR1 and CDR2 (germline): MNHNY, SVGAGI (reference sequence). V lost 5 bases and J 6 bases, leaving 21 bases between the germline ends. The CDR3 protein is CASSRQFSGARDTQYF. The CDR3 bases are TGTGCCAGCAGTCGACAGTTTAGCGGCGCCAGGGATACGCAGTATTTT.

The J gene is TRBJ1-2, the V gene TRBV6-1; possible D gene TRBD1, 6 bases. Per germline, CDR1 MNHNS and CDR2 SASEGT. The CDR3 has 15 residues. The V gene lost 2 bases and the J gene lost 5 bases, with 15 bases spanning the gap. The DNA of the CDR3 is TGTGCCAGCAGTGAAAACAGGGCTTTGGAATATGGCTACACCTTC. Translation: CASSENRALEYGYTF.

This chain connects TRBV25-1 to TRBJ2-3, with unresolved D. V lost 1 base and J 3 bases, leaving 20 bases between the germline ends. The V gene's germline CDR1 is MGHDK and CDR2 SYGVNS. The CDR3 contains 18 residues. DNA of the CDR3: TGTGCCAGCAGTGAATTAGTCCTCCCGCCTTTCGTGACAGATACGCAGTATTTT. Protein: CASSELVLPPFVTDTQYF.

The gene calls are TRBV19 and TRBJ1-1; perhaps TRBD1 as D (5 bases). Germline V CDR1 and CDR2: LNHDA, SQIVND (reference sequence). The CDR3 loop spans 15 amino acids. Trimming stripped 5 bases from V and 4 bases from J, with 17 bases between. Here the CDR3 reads CASSFLGEEGTEAFF. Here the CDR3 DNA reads TGTGCCAGTAGTTTCCTGGGGGAGGAGGGCACTGAAGCTTTCTTT. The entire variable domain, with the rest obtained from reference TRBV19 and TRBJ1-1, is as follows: DGGITQSPKYLFRKEGQNVTLSCEQNLNHDAMYWYRQDPGQGLRLIYYSQIVNDFQKGDIAEGYSVSREKKESFPLTVTSAQKNPTAFYLCASSFLGEEGTEAFFGQGTRLTVV.

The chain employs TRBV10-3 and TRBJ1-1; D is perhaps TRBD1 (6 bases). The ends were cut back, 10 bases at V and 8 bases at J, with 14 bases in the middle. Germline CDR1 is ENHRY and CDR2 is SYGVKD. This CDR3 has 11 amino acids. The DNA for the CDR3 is TGTGCCACCCAACAGGGTGGGGAAGCTTTCTTT. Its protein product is CATQQGGEAFF.

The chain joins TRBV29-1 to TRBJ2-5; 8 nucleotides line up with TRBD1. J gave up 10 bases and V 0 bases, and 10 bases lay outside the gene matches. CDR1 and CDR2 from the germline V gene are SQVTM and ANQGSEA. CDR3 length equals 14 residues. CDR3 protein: CSVEDDTGGRGQYF. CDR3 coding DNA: TGCAGCGTTGAAGATGATACAGGGGGTCGAGGCCAGTACTTC.

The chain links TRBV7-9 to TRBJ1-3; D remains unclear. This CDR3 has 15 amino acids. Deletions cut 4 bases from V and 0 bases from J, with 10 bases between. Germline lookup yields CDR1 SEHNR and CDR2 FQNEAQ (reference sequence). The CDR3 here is CASSSEGGSGNTIYF. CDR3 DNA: TGTGCCAGCAGCTCGGAAGGAGGCTCTGGAAACACCATATATTTT.

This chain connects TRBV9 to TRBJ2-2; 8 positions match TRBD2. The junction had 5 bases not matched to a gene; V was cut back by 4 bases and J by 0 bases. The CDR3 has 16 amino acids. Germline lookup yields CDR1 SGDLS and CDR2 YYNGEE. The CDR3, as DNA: TGTGCCAGCAGCCCCCTTAGCGGGGCGAACACCGGGGAGCTGTTTTTT. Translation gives CASSPLSGANTGELFF.

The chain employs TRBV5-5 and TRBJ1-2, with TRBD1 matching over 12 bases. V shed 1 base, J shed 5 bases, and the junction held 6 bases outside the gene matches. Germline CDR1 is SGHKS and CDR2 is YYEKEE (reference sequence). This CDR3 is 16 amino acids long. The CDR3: CASSLWGQGAFYGYTF. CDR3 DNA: TGTGCCAGCAGCTTGTGGGGACAGGGGGCATTTTATGGCTACACCTTC.

CDR3 amino acids: CASSELSLDEQFF. CDR3 bases: TGCGCCAGCAGTGAGTTGAGCCTGGATGAGCAGTTCTTC. The V call is TRBV10-2, the J call TRBJ2-1; unclear D gene. CDR3 length: 13 residues. V was clipped by 1 base and J by 8 bases, with 9 bases between them. CDR1 and CDR2 (germline): WSHSY, SAAADI.

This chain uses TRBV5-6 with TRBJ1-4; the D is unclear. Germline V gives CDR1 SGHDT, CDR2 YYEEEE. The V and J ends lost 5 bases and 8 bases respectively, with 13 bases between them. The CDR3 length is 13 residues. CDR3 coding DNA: TGTGCCAGCAGGTCGGGGTTAGGGGAAAAACTGTTTTTT. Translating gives CASRSGLGEKLFF. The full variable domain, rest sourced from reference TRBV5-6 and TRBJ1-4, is DAGVTQSPTHLIKTRGQQVTLRCSPKSGHDTVSWYQQALGQGPQFIFQYYEEEERQRGNFPDRFSGHQFPNYSSELNVNALLLGDSALYLCASRSGLGEKLFFGSGTQLSVL.

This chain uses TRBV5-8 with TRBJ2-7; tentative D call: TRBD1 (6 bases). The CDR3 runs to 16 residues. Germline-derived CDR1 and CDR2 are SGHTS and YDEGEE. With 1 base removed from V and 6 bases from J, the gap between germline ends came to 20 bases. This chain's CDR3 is CASSLQDSSHGGEQYF. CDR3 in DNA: TGTGCCAGCAGCTTGCAGGACAGTTCCCATGGAGGCGAGCAGTACTTC.

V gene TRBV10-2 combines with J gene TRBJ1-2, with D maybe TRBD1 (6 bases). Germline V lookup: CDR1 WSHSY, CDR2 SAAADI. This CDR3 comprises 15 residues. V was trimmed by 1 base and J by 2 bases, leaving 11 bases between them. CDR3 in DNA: TGCGCCAGCAGTGAGTGGGGGGGGGCAAACTATGGCTACACCTTC. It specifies CASSEWGGANYGYTF.

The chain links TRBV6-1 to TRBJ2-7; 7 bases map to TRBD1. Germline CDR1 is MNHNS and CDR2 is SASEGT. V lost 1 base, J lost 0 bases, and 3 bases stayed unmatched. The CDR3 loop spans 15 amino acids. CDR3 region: CASSEVGQPSYEQYF. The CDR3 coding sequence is TGTGCCAGCAGTGAAGTGGGACAGCCCTCCTACGAGCAGTACTTC.

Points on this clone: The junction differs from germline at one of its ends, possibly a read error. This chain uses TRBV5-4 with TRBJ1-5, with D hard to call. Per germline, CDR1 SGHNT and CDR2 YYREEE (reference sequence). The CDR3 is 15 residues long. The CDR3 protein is CASSSSPGVGQPQHF. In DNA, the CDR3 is TGTGCCAGTAGCTCTTCTCCGGGAGTTGGTCAGCCCCAGCATTTT.

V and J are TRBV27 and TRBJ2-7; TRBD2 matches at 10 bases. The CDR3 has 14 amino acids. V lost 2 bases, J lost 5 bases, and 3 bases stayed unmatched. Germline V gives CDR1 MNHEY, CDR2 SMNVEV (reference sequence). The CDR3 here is CASSLLAGVNEQYF. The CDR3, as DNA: TGTGCCAGCAGTTTACTAGCGGGAGTAAACGAGCAGTACTTC.

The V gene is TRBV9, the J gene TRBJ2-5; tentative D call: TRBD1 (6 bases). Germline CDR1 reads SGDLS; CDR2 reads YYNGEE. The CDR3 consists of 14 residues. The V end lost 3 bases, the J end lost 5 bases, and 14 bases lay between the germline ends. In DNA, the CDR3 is TGTGCCAGCAGCGCCTACAGGGTGGGGGAGACCCAGTACTTC. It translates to CASSAYRVGETQYF.

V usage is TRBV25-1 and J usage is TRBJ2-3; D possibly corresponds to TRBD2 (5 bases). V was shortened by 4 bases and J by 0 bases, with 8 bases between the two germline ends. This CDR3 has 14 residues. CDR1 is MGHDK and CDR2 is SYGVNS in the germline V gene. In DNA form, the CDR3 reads TGTGCCAGCAGTGGTCCGGGGAGCACAGATACGCAGTATTTT. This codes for CASSGPGSTDTQYF.

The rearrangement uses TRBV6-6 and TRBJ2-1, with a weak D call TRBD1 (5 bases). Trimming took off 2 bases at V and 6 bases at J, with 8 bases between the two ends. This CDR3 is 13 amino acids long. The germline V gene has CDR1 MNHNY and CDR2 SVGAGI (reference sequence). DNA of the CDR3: TGTGCCAGCAGTTACAGGGGTCCCAATGAGCAGTTCTTC. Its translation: CASSYRGPNEQFF.

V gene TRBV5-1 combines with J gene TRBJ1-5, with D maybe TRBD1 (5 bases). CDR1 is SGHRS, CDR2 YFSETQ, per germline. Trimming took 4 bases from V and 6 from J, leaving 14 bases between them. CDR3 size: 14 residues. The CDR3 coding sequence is TGCGCCAGCAGCGGAAGGCCGGGGGGTCAGCCCCAGCATTTT. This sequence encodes CASSGRPGGQPQHF. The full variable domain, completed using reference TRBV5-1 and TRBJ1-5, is KAGVTQTPRYLIKTRGQQVTLSCSPISGHRSVSWYQQTPGQGLQFLFEYFSETQRNKGNFPGRFSGRQFSNSRSEMNVSTLELGDSALYLCASSGRPGGQPQHFGDGTRLSIL.

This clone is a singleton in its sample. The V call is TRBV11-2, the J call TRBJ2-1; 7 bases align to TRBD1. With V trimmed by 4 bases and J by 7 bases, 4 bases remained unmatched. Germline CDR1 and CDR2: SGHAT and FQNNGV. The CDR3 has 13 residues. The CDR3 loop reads CASSSGQANEQFF. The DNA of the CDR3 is TGTGCCAGCAGCTCTGGACAGGCTAATGAGCAGTTCTTC.

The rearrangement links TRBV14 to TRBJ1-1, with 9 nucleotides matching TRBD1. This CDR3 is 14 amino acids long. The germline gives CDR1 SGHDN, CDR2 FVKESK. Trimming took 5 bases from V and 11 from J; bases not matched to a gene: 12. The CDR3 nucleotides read TGTGCCAGCAGCAAGGACAGGGGCGATTCTCCGGCTTTCTTT. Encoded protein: CASSKDRGDSPAFF.

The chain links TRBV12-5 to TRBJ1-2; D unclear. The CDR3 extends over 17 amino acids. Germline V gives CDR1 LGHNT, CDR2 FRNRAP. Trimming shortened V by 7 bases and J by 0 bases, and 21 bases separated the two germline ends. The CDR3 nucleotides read TGTGCTAGTGCCTTGGAGGTGATTACCGCAACTAACTATGGCTACACCTTC. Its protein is CASALEVITATNYGYTF.

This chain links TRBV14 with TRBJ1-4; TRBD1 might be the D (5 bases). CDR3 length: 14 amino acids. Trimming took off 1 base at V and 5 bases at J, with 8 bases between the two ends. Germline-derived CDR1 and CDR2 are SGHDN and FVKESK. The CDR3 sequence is CASSQAGGNEKLFF. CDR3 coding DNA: TGTGCCAGCAGCCAAGCGGGGGGGAATGAAAAACTGTTTTTT.

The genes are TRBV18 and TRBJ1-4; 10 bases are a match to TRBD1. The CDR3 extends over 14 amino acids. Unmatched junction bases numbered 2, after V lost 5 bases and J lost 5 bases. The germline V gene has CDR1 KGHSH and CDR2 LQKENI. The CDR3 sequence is CASSAGQGNEKLFF. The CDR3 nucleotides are TGTGCCAGCTCAGCGGGACAGGGGAATGAAAAACTGTTTTTT.

The DNA for the CDR3 is TGTGCCAGCAGCGGGGGGACAGCGAACACTGAAGCTTTCTTT. Translation: CASSGGTANTEAFF. The rearrangement uses TRBV5-6 and TRBJ1-1, with 7 nucleotides matching TRBD1. The CDR3 contains 14 residues. Germline CDR1 and CDR2: SGHDT and YYEEEE. Trimming removed 4 bases from V and 1 base from J; junction bases left unmatched: 4.

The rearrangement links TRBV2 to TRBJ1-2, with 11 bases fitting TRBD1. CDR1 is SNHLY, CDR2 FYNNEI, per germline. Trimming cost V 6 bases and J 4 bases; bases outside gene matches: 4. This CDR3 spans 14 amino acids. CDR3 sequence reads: CASRDRGLSYGYTF. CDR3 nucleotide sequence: TGTGCCAGCAGGGACAGGGGGCTAAGCTATGGCTACACCTTC.